One and the same sample provided the 7 T cell receptor beta chains below, sequenced in a study of PD-1 blockade in classical Hodgkin lymphoma. Clones were read by immunoSEQ multiplex PCR, and TCRdb kept only the in-frame ones, dropping some. The sample comprises tens of thousands of clones, 75% to 85% of which are singletons, and over 15% rests with the top ten. Regarding time point: cycle 4 day 1 (C4D1), after less than seven weeks of nivolumab. The patients all showed relapse after autologous stem cell transplantation, while their brentuximab vedotin exposure varied. This sample comprised peripheral blood mononuclear cells (PBMCs), obtained before the fourth cycle of nivolumab. These TCRs come from a human donor with classical Hodgkin lymphoma.

The chain joins TRBV25-1 to TRBJ1-6, with TRBD1 identical over 9 bases. The CDR3 length is 14 residues. Germline CDR1 reads MGHDK; CDR2 reads SYGVNS. The trim removed 8 bases at V and 7 bases at J, leaving 6 bases unmatched. The CDR3 loop reads CASASGTGNSPLHF. CDR3 bases: TGTGCCAGCGCCTCCGGGACAGGGAATTCACCCCTCCACTTT.

The genes are TRBV10-3 and TRBJ2-1, with 7 positions matching TRBD1. Germline-derived CDR1 and CDR2 are ENHRY and SYGVKD. The CDR3 is made up of 16 amino acids. V shed 2 bases and J 2 bases; nucleotides not matched to a gene: 6. The CDR3 nucleotides are TGTGCCATCAGTGAGAAGGTGACAGGGACCTACAATGAGCAGTTCTTC. Its translation is CAISEKVTGTYNEQFF.

The V call is TRBV6-4, the J call TRBJ2-1; D possibly matches TRBD1 or TRBD2 (5 bases each). This CDR3 has 16 amino acids. Germline V CDR1 and CDR2: MRHNA, SNTAGT. Trimming shortened V by 6 bases and J by 4 bases, and 19 bases separated the two germline ends. In DNA, the CDR3 is TGTGCCAGCAGCCCGGAGGACCTTGGGGGTTACAATGAGCAGTTCTTC. Translated: CASSPEDLGGYNEQFF.

The chain employs TRBV19 and TRBJ1-2; 9 bases match TRBD1. The J segment lost 3 bases and the V segment lost 3 bases, leaving 2 bases of the junction unmatched. Germline CDR1 is LNHDA and CDR2 is SQIVND (reference sequence). The CDR3 loop spans 14 amino acids. The CDR3 loop reads CASSIRTGDYGYTF. DNA of the CDR3: TGTGCCAGTAGTATCCGGACAGGGGACTATGGCTACACCTTC.

The chain joins TRBV15 to TRBJ2-3; 10 bases line up with TRBD2. J gave up 2 bases and V 3 bases, and 5 bases lay outside the gene matches. Germline V gene sequence: CDR1 LNHNV, CDR2 YYDKDF (reference sequence). The CDR3 has 16 residues. CDR3 nucleotides: TGTGCCACCAGCAGTGGGACTAGCGCATCCACAGATACGCAGTATTTT. It translates to CATSSGTSASTDTQYF.

This chain joins TRBV5-4 and TRBJ2-4, with a tentative D call TRBD1 (5 bases). Per germline, CDR1 SGHNT and CDR2 YYREEE (reference sequence). This CDR3 has 13 residues. The V and J ends lost 1 base and 6 bases respectively, with 8 bases between them. The CDR3 reads CASSLPGRNIQYF. Written as DNA, the CDR3 is TGTGCCAGCAGCTTGCCAGGGCGAAACATTCAGTACTTC. Drawing the rest from reference TRBV5-4 and TRBJ2-4, the complete variable domain is ETGVTQSPTHLIKTRGQQVTLRCSSQSGHNTVSWYQQALGQGPQFIFQYYREEENGRGNFPPRFSGLQFPNYSSELNVNALELDDSALYLCASSLPGRNIQYFGAGTRLSVL.

This clone was found once. The CDR3, as DNA: TGCGCCAGCAGCTTGGTGCCCGACCTGGGCGAGCAGTACTTC. Translating gives CASSLVPDLGEQYF. This chain uses TRBV5-1 with TRBJ2-7; the D is unclear. Trimming removed 0 bases at V and 6 bases at J, with 13 bases between. CDR1 is SGHRS and CDR2 is YFSETQ in the germline V gene. This CDR3 has 14 residues.